Listed below are T cell receptor beta chains from one sample, sequenced in a study of cytomegalovirus exposure and HLA in healthy donors. TCRdb's copy holds only in-frame clones and misses some; the assay was immunoSEQ multiplex PCR. The repertoire holds 90,000 to 120,000 clones, over 70% seen once, with 2% to 2.5% in the top ten. The sequenced sample consisted of PBMCs. The source of these receptors is a young man in good health and CMV-seronegative. Each CDR3 is given with its conserved first and last residue. The D gene is left open where the match is weak. Size is stated for part of the rows, as once, few or many counts, or as a class when the clone is expanded.

clone size: -; D gene: TRBD2; J gene: TRBJ2-3; V gene: TRBV5-8; CDR3 protein: CASSPIGLAGGLTDTQYF; CDR3 DNA: TGTGCCAGCAGCCCGATCGGACTAGCGGGAGGACTCACAGATACGCAGTATTTT
clone size: -; D gene: -; J gene: TRBJ2-7; V gene: TRBV29-1; CDR3 protein: CSVETIGRANYEQYF; CDR3 DNA: TGCAGCGTTGAAACTATTGGCAGAGCAAACTACGAGCAGTACTTC
clone size: -; D gene: -; J gene: TRBJ2-5; V gene: TRBV2; CDR3 protein: CASQKDSAQETQYF; CDR3 DNA: TGTGCCAGCCAAAAAGATAGCGCACAAGAGACCCAGTACTTC
clone size: -; D gene: TRBD1; J gene: TRBJ2-7; V gene: TRBV7-3; CDR3 protein: CASSRKTGGSDEQYF; CDR3 DNA: TGTGCCAGCAGCCGTAAAACAGGGGGCAGCGACGAGCAGTACTTC
clone size: -; D gene: TRBD2; J gene: TRBJ2-7; V gene: TRBV10-2; CDR3 protein: CASIEWASGKYEQYF; CDR3 DNA: TGCGCCAGCATCGAGTGGGCTAGCGGGAAGTACGAGCAGTACTTC
clone size: -; D gene: -; J gene: TRBJ1-1; V gene: TRBV19; CDR3 protein: CASSIDGNTEAFF; CDR3 DNA: TGTGCCAGTAGTATAGACGGGAACACTGAAGCTTTCTTT
clone size: -; D gene: TRBD1; J gene: TRBJ1-2; V gene: TRBV25-1; CDR3 protein: CASSESFKGAYGYTF; CDR3 DNA: TGTGCCAGCAGTGAATCGTTCAAGGGGGCCTATGGCTACACCTTC
clone size: -; D gene: TRBD1; J gene: TRBJ1-3; V gene: TRBV5-4; CDR3 protein: CASSPGTGTGNTIYF; CDR3 DNA: TGTGCCAGCAGCCCCGGGACAGGGACTGGAAACACCATATATTTT
clone size: -; D gene: TRBD2; J gene: TRBJ2-7; V gene: TRBV13; CDR3 protein: CASSQTSGIRSYEQYF; CDR3 DNA: TGTGCCAGCAGCCAAACTAGCGGGATAAGGTCCTACGAGCAGTACTTC
clone size: -; D gene: TRBD2; J gene: TRBJ2-2; V gene: TRBV6-1; CDR3 protein: CASSGGGRGTGELFF; CDR3 DNA: TGTGCCAGCAGTGGGGGGGGACGGGGGACCGGGGAGCTGTTTTTT
clone size: -; D gene: TRBD2; J gene: TRBJ2-7; V gene: TRBV9; CDR3 protein: CASGPYTSGGQEQYF; CDR3 DNA: TGTGCCAGCGGCCCCTATACTAGCGGGGGGCAGGAGCAGTACTTC
clone size: -; D gene: TRBD1; J gene: TRBJ1-2; V gene: TRBV6-5; CDR3 protein: CASSYRGQGHYGYTF; CDR3 DNA: TGTGCCAGCAGTTACCGTGGACAGGGCCACTATGGCTACACCTTC
clone size: -; D gene: TRBD2; J gene: TRBJ2-2; V gene: TRBV4-1; CDR3 protein: CASSRTSANTGELFF; CDR3 DNA: TGCGCCAGCAGTCGGACTAGTGCGAACACCGGGGAGCTGTTTTTT
clone size: -; D gene: TRBD1; J gene: TRBJ1-2; V gene: TRBV5-1; CDR3 protein: CASSFGTGSYGYTF; CDR3 DNA: TGCGCCAGCAGCTTCGGGACAGGGTCTTATGGCTACACCTTC
clone size: -; D gene: TRBD2; J gene: TRBJ2-1; V gene: TRBV7-2; CDR3 protein: CASSSYSGGFYNEQFF; CDR3 DNA: TGTGCCAGCAGCTCCTATAGCGGGGGTTTCTACAATGAGCAGTTCTTC
clone size: -; D gene: TRBD1; J gene: TRBJ1-6; V gene: TRBV5-1; CDR3 protein: CASSTGQEPSSLHF; CDR3 DNA: TGCGCCAGCAGCACCGGACAGGAACCTTCGTCCCTCCACTTT
clone size: few; D gene: -; J gene: TRBJ1-1; V gene: TRBV5-5; CDR3 protein: CASSVQMNTEAFF; CDR3 DNA: TGTGCCAGCAGCGTCCAAATGAACACTGAAGCTTTCTTT
clone size: -; D gene: -; J gene: TRBJ1-2; V gene: TRBV6-1; CDR3 protein: CASSEGLNFGYTF; CDR3 DNA: TGTGCCAGCAGTGAAGGTCTTAATTTTGGCTACACCTTC
clone size: -; D gene: -; J gene: TRBJ1-2; V gene: TRBV28; CDR3 protein: CASSLAGSGYTF; CDR3 DNA: TGTGCCAGCAGTTTGGCGGGATCCGGCTACACCTTC
clone size: -; D gene: -; J gene: TRBJ2-2; V gene: TRBV29-1; CDR3 protein: CSARVSGGGTGELFF; CDR3 DNA: TGCAGCGCCCGGGTCAGCGGTGGAGGGACCGGGGAGCTGTTTTTT
clone size: -; D gene: -; J gene: TRBJ2-3; V gene: TRBV28; CDR3 protein: CASSLAGPSTDTQYF; CDR3 DNA: TGTGCCAGCAGTTTAGCGGGCCCAAGCACAGATACGCAGTATTTT
clone size: -; D gene: -; J gene: TRBJ1-1; V gene: TRBV9; CDR3 protein: CASSATERGTEAFF; CDR3 DNA: TGTGCCAGCAGCGCTACAGAGCGGGGCACTGAAGCTTTCTTT
clone size: -; D gene: TRBD1; J gene: TRBJ1-2; V gene: TRBV19; CDR3 protein: CASSTGGEGYGYTF; CDR3 DNA: TGTGCCAGTAGTACAGGGGGCGAAGGCTATGGCTACACCTTC
clone size: once; D gene: -; J gene: TRBJ2-7; V gene: TRBV30; CDR3 protein: CAWSVQVGGNVWYF; CDR3 DNA: TGTGCCTGGAGTGTACAAGTTGGAGGGAACGTATGGTACTTC
clone size: -; D gene: TRBD2; J gene: TRBJ2-3; V gene: TRBV4-1; CDR3 protein: CASSQTSGSTDTQYF; CDR3 DNA: TGCGCCAGCAGCCAAACTAGCGGGAGCACAGATACGCAGTATTTT
clone size: -; D gene: -; J gene: TRBJ1-6; V gene: TRBV5-5; CDR3 protein: CASSLIAGANSPLHF; CDR3 DNA: TGTGCCAGCAGCTTGATCGCAGGGGCAAATTCACCCCTCCACTTT
clone size: few; D gene: -; J gene: TRBJ2-1; V gene: TRBV10-2; CDR3 protein: CASSETGGDYNEQFF; CDR3 DNA: TGCGCCAGCAGTGAAACAGGGGGGGACTACAATGAGCAGTTCTTC
clone size: -; D gene: -; J gene: TRBJ1-1; V gene: TRBV5-1; CDR3 protein: CASSLGLGGKNTEAFF; CDR3 DNA: TGCGCCAGCAGCTTGGGGCTAGGAGGGAAGAACACTGAAGCTTTCTTT
clone size: -; D gene: -; J gene: TRBJ2-7; V gene: TRBV4-1; CDR3 protein: CASSQDSGSYEQYF; CDR3 DNA: TGCGCCAGCAGCCAAGATTCAGGGTCCTACGAGCAGTACTTC
clone size: -; D gene: -; J gene: TRBJ2-1; V gene: TRBV7-3; CDR3 protein: CASSSQANEQFF; CDR3 DNA: TGTGCCAGCAGTTCCCAGGCGAATGAGCAGTTCTTC
clone size: -; D gene: -; J gene: TRBJ1-1; V gene: TRBV5-1; CDR3 protein: CASSLGDEGAEAFF; CDR3 DNA: TGCGCCAGCAGCTTGGGGGATGAGGGGGCTGAAGCTTTCTTT
clone size: -; D gene: -; J gene: TRBJ1-5; V gene: TRBV28; CDR3 protein: CASSFRRVGNQPQHF; CDR3 DNA: TGTGCCAGCAGTTTTCGCAGGGTAGGCAATCAGCCCCAGCATTTT
clone size: -; D gene: TRBD2; J gene: TRBJ2-3; V gene: TRBV13; CDR3 protein: CASSATLGLAGVPGAQYF; CDR3 DNA: TGTGCCAGCAGCGCCACCCTGGGACTAGCGGGGGTCCCAGGAGCGCAGTATTTT
clone size: few; D gene: TRBD2; J gene: TRBJ2-1; V gene: TRBV7-8; CDR3 protein: CASSPNGGSSYNEQFF; CDR3 DNA: TGTGCCAGCAGCCCCAATGGCGGGAGCTCCTACAATGAGCAGTTCTTC
clone size: few; D gene: -; J gene: TRBJ1-2; V gene: TRBV16; CDR3 protein: CASSQSWDSRNYGYTF; CDR3 DNA: TGTGCCAGCAGCCAATCTTGGGACTCTCGTAACTATGGCTACACCTTC
clone size: -; D gene: -; J gene: TRBJ2-2; V gene: TRBV2; CDR3 protein: CASSEGQGTPGELFF; CDR3 DNA: TGTGCCAGCAGTGAAGGGCAGGGAACCCCCGGGGAGCTGTTTTTT
clone size: few; D gene: -; J gene: TRBJ1-1; V gene: TRBV7-6; CDR3 protein: CASSLVAMNTEAFF; CDR3 DNA: TGTGCCAGCAGCTTAGTCGCTATGAACACTGAAGCTTTCTTT